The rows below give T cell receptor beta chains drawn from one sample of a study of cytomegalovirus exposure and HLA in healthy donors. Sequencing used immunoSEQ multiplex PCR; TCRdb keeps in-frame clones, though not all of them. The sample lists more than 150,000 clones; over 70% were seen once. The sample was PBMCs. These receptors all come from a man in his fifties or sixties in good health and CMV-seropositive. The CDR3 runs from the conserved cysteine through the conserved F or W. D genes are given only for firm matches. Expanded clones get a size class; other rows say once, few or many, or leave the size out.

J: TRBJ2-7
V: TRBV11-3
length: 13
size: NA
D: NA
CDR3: CASALGQGREQYF
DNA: TGTGCCAGCGCGCTAGGGCAGGGTAGGGAGCAGTACTTC

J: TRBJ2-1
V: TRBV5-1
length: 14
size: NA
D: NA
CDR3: CASSLEGEPYEQFF
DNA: TGCGCCAGCAGCTTGGAGGGAGAACCATATGAGCAGTTCTTC

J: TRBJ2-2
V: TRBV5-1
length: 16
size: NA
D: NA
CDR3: CASSLRRQPNTGELFF
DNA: TGCGCCAGCAGCTTGCGCAGGCAACCGAACACCGGGGAGCTGTTTTTT

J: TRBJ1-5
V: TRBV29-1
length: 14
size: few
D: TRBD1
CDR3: CSVAWGQGDQPQHF
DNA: TGCAGCGTTGCCTGGGGGCAGGGGGATCAGCCCCAGCATTTT

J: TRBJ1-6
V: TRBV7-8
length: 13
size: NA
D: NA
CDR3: CARLTGSVSPLHF
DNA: TGTGCCAGGTTAACAGGGTCGGTTTCACCCCTCCACTTT

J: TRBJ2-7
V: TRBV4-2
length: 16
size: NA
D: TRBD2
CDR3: CASSRTSGTTNYEQYF
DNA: TGTGCCAGCAGCCGGACTAGCGGGACTACAAACTACGAGCAGTACTTC

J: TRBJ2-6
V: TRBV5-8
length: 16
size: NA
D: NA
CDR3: CASSSGHSSGANVLTF
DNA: TGTGCCAGCAGCTCGGGACATTCCTCTGGGGCCAACGTCCTGACTTTC

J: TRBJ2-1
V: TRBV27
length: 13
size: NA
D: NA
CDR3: CASSFRRYNEQFF
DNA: TGTGCCAGCAGTTTCCGCAGATACAATGAGCAGTTCTTC

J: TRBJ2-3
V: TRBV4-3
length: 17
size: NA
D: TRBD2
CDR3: CASSQEGGLAVTDTQYF
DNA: TGCGCCAGCAGCCAAGAGGGGGGTCTAGCGGTAACAGATACGCAGTATTTT

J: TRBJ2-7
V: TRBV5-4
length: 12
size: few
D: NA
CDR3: CASSLGGYEQYF
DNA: TGTGCCAGCAGCTTGGGAGGGTACGAGCAGTACTTC

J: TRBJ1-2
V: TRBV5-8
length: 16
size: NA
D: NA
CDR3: CASSLAGAYPIGGYTF
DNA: TGTGCCAGCAGCTTGGCAGGGGCCTACCCTATCGGTGGCTACACCTTC

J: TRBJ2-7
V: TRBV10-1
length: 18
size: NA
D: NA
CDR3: CASSEPKAGPAPFHEQYF
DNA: TGCGCCAGCAGTGAACCAAAGGCGGGCCCCGCACCCTTTCACGAGCAGTACTTC

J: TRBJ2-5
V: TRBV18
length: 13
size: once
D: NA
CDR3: CASSPGRGETQYF
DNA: TGTGCCAGCTCACCGGGCAGGGGAGAGACCCAGTACTTC

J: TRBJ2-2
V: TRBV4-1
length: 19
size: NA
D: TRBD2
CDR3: CASSQVASSLAGVTGELFF
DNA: TGCGCCAGCAGCCAAGTGGCAAGTTCGCTAGCGGGAGTCACCGGGGAGCTGTTTTTT

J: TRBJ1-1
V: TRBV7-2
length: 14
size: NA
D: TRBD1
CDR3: CASSIDRANTEAFF
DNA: TGTGCCAGCAGCATAGACAGGGCGAACACTGAAGCTTTCTTT

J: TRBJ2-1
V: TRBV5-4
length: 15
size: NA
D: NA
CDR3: CASSLDQTSYNEQFF
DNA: TGTGCCAGCAGCTTGGATCAGACATCGTACAATGAGCAGTTCTTC

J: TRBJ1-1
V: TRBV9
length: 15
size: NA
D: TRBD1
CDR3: CASSPRGTANTEAFF
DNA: TGTGCCAGCAGCCCCAGAGGGACAGCGAACACTGAAGCTTTCTTT

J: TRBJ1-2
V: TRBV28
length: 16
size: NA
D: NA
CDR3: CASRSPPPGSDYGYTF
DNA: TGTGCCAGCAGGAGCCCTCCTCCAGGGTCCGACTATGGCTACACCTTC

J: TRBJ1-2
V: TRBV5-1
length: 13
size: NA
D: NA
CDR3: CASSPGQNYGYTF
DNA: TGCGCCAGCAGCCCGGGACAAAACTATGGCTACACCTTC

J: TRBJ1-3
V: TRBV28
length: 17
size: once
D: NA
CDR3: CASSSTRAGKGRNTIYF
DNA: TGTGCCAGCAGTTCGACTCGTGCAGGGAAAGGACGAAACACCATATATTTT

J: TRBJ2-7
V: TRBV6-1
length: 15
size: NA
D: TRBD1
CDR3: CASSRPGQGNYEQYF
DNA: TGTGCCAGCAGTCGGCCGGGACAGGGAAACTACGAGCAGTACTTC

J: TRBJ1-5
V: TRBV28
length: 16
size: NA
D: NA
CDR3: CASSFTGTRRDQPQHF
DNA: TGTGCCAGCAGTTTTACAGGCACCCGCAGGGATCAGCCCCAGCATTTT

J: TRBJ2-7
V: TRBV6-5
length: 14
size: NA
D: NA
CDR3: CASRSRGRGYEQYF
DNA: TGTGCCAGCAGGAGTAGGGGGAGGGGTTACGAGCAGTACTTC

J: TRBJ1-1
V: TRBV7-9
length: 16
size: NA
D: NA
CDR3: CASSLDRTAGFTEAFF
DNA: TGTGCCAGCAGCTTAGATAGGACAGCGGGGTTTACTGAAGCTTTCTTT